The 8 T cell receptor beta chains given below trace back to one sample, sequenced in a study of blood T cell repertoires in COVID-19. Sequencing was performed with immunoSEQ multiplex PCR; in TCRdb, only in-frame clones are kept and a portion is missing. The sample shows tens of thousands of clones, 75% to 90% of them seen only once. Specimen: peripheral blood. These TCRs come from a man aged 65-85 years with active or convalescent COVID-19.

The table lists this clone with a few counts. The V call is TRBV30, the J call TRBJ1-5; weak D call: TRBD1 (5 bases). CDR3 length equals 13 residues. In germline, CDR1 is GTSNPN, CDR2 SVGIG (reference sequence). The V end lost 1 base, the J end lost 6 bases, and 10 bases lay between the germline ends. The CDR3 coding sequence is TGTGCCTGGAGTGGAGGCGGGGGTCAGCCCCAGCATTTT. Its protein is CAWSGGGGQPQHF.

This clone appeared once. This chain uses TRBV2 with TRBJ1-6, with a weak D call TRBD1 (5 bases). CDR3 length equals 13 residues. Trimming cost V 4 bases and J 9 bases, with 10 bases left between them. From germline, CDR1 is SNHLY and CDR2 FYNNEI. CDR3 nucleotides: TGTGCCAGCAGTGGGCAGGGCGCTTCACCCCTCCACTTT. Protein: CASSGQGASPLHF.

The gene calls are TRBV10-3 and TRBJ1-4, with D perhaps TRBD1 (6 bases). This CDR3 has 13 amino acids. The germline V gene encodes CDR1 ENHRY and CDR2 SYGVKD. V shed 8 bases and J shed 9 bases, with 16 bases lying between them. CDR3 nucleotides: TGTGCCATCGGGGGAGTGGGGGGGCAAAAACTGTTTTTT. Its translation: CAIGGVGGQKLFF.

The rearrangement links TRBV6-2 or TRBV6-3 to TRBJ2-7; D may be TRBD2 (6 bases). Trimming cost V 0 bases and J 2 bases, with 11 bases left between them. There are 15 residues in the CDR3. In germline, CDR1 is MNHEY, CDR2 SVGEGT. CDR3 bases: TGTGCCAGCAGTTACTCAAAGGCGGGGACCTACGAGCAGTACTTC. This translates into CASSYSKAGTYEQYF.

The CDR3 DNA reads as TGTGCCATCAGCGCCGGGACAGGGGTTACAGAGACCCAGTACTTC. It yields the protein CAISAGTGVTETQYF. This rearrangement joins TRBV10-3 to TRBJ2-5; 10 bases fit TRBD1. Unmatched junction bases numbered 8, after V lost 6 bases and J lost 4 bases. This CDR3 contains 15 residues. CDR1 ENHRY and CDR2 SYGVKD come from the germline V gene.

The chain recombines TRBV14 with TRBJ1-1; a weak D match, TRBD1 (6 bases). The V end lost 4 bases, the J end lost 2 bases, and 26 bases lay between the germline ends. The CDR3 extends over 19 amino acids. The germline gives CDR1 SGHDN, CDR2 FVKESK. CDR3 nucleotide sequence: TGTGCCAGCAGCCCCGGTGCTTTTGATTGGTGGGGGGGCAACACTGAAGCTTTCTTT. Translating gives CASSPGAFDWWGGNTEAFF.

The chain recombines TRBV20-1 with TRBJ2-7; D is undetermined. The CDR3 has 14 amino acids. Germline lookup yields CDR1 DFQATT and CDR2 SNEGSKA (reference sequence). With 3 bases removed from V and 6 bases from J, the gap between germline ends came to 18 bases. CDR3 in amino acids: CSASFNQRGGEQYF. The CDR3 DNA follows: TGCAGTGCTAGTTTTAATCAACGCGGCGGCGAGCAGTACTTC.

V gene TRBV28 combines with J gene TRBJ2-1; 8 positions match TRBD2. This CDR3 spans 15 amino acids. Germline V gives CDR1 MDHEN, CDR2 SYDVKM. Unmatched junction bases numbered 14, after V lost 6 bases and J lost 10 bases. CDR3 DNA sequence: TGTGCCAGCAGATTTCTTGGTAGCGGGATGGAGGAGCAGTTCTTC. Translated, it gives CASRFLGSGMEEQFF.